A single sample gave rise to the 32 T cell receptor beta chains below, sequenced in a study of blood T cell repertoires in COVID-19. TCRdb keeps only in-frame clones here, not all; method: immunoSEQ multiplex PCR. The table lists around 72,000 clones, under 90% of them singletons. Material: peripheral blood. Receptor source: a man in his 70s with active or convalescent COVID-19.

As concerns this clone: The junction departs from germline at one end; a sequencing error may be responsible. The genes are TRBV28 and TRBJ1-5; D gene uncertain. Germline lookup yields CDR1 MDHEN and CDR2 SYDVKM. The CDR3 runs 11 residues. In nucleotides, the CDR3 is TGTGCCATCAGTTCGGATCAGCCCCAGCATTTT. Its translation is CAISSDQPQHF.

Ten or more counts support this clone. The chain recombines TRBV7-5 with TRBJ1-1; TRBD1 is taken as the D call from the table, unchecked against the DNA. TRBV7-5 is marked as a pseudogene. This CDR3 region has 16 residues. CDR3 loop: CARSVGPQVVNTEAFF. DNA for the CDR3: TGTGCCAGAAGCGTGGGCCCCCAGGTGGTGAACACTGAAGCTTTCTTT.

J is TRBJ1-6 and V is TRBV9, with D possibly TRBD1 on 5 matching bases. This CDR3 has 13 residues. The germline V gene encodes CDR1 SGDLS and CDR2 YYNGEE. Trimming removed 6 bases at V and 7 bases at J, with 11 bases between. CDR3 sequence reads: CASTQGPNSPLHF. Written as DNA, the CDR3 is TGTGCCAGCACGCAGGGTCCGAATTCACCCCTCCACTTT.

The J gene is TRBJ2-1, the V gene TRBV11-2; 7 nucleotides line up with TRBD2. Germline V gene sequence: CDR1 SGHAT, CDR2 FQNNGV. V trimming: 1 base; J trimming: 2 bases; junction bases outside the gene matches: 2. The CDR3 sequence is 15 residues long. In DNA, the CDR3 is TGTGCCAGCAGCTTAGTGGCGGGGGCCTACAATGAGCAGTTCTTC. This sequence encodes CASSLVAGAYNEQFF.

This rearrangement joins TRBV6-5 to TRBJ1-2; D not resolved. V lost 4 bases, J lost 8 bases, and 11 bases lay in between. This CDR3 spans 12 amino acids. Germline loops: CDR1 MNHEY, CDR2 SVGAGI. The CDR3 DNA follows: TGTGCCAGCAGTTTCGACAATCTGGGCTACACCTTC. This translates into CASSFDNLGYTF.

The genes are TRBV6-2 or TRBV6-3 and TRBJ1-1; D is perhaps TRBD1 (5 bases). V dropped 0 bases and J dropped 11 bases, with 16 bases sitting between them. The length of the CDR3 is 14 residues. CDR1 is MNHEY and CDR2 is SVGEGT in the germline V gene. CDR3 nucleotide sequence: TGTGCCAGCAGTTACTCCATAAAGGGGTCGGATGCTTTCTTT. Protein: CASSYSIKGSDAFF.

This clone occurred a few times. In DNA, the CDR3 is TGTGCCAGCAGCCTTCGCGATGAGCAGTTCTTC. It codes for CASSLRDEQFF. The rearrangement links TRBV3-1 (or the pseudogene TRBV3-2) to TRBJ2-1; D is undetermined. Trimming took 4 bases from V and 8 from J, leaving 6 bases between them. Germline V gene lookup returns CDR1 LGHDT and CDR2 YNNKEL (reference sequence). The CDR3 has 11 amino acids.

The genes are TRBV9 and TRBJ1-3, with D hard to call. Trimming removed 0 bases at V and 2 bases at J, with 15 bases between. The CDR3 totals 17 residues. Germline assignment: CDR1 SGDLS and CDR2 YYNGEE. DNA of the CDR3: TGTGCCAGCAGCGTAGATCCGGGTATCGCTGCTGGAAACACCATATATTTT. It yields the protein CASSVDPGIAAGNTIYF.

This clone appeared a few times. The chain combines TRBV19 with TRBJ1-2, with D hard to call. This CDR3 is 13 amino acids long. The germline CDR1 and CDR2 sequences are LNHDA and SQIVND (reference sequence). Trimming cost V 6 bases and J 4 bases, with 12 bases left between them. The CDR3 DNA is TGTGCCAGTAGCCGCCTGGGCCTCTATGGCTACACCTTC. Protein: CASSRLGLYGYTF.

This clone was observed once. The CDR3 bases are TGTGCCAGCAGCACCGGGACATTTGAAGGAGCTTTCTTT. Its translation: CASSTGTFEGAFF. V and J are TRBV6-6 and TRBJ1-1, with a tentative D call TRBD1 (6 bases). CDR3 length equals 13 residues. The germline CDR1 and CDR2 sequences are MNHNY and SVGAGI (reference sequence). V was shortened by 6 bases and J by 10 bases, with 18 bases between the two germline ends.

J is TRBJ1-4 and V is TRBV28; D not resolved. The CDR3 is 14 amino acids. Germline CDR1 MDHEN, CDR2 SYDVKM. V dropped 5 bases and J dropped 7 bases, with 14 bases sitting between them. DNA of the CDR3: TGTGCCAGCAGTCTCCGGGATCGGGGTGAAAAACTGTTTTTT. Its protein product is CASSLRDRGEKLFF.

This clone appeared once. V gene TRBV18 combines with J gene TRBJ1-6; no reliable D call. The CDR3 sequence is 13 residues long. V dropped 6 bases and J dropped 7 bases, with 10 bases sitting between them. Germline loops: CDR1 KGHSH, CDR2 LQKENI. CDR3 sequence (DNA): TGTGCCAGCTCGGAGGGAGGAAATTCACCCCTCCACTTT. It encodes CASSEGGNSPLHF. Together with reference TRBV18 and TRBJ1-6, the CDR3 gives the full variable domain: NAGVMQNPRHLVRRRGQEARLRCSPMKGHSHVYWYRQLPEEGLKFMVYLQKENIIDESGMPKERFSAEFPKEGPSILRIQQVVRGDSAAYFCASSEGGNSPLHFGNGTRLTVT.

V gene TRBV20-1 combines with J gene TRBJ1-1; D is uncertain. CDR1 and CDR2 from the germline V gene are DFQATT and SNEGSKA (reference sequence). The V and J ends lost 1 base and 10 bases respectively, with 10 bases between them. The length of the CDR3 is 11 residues. The CDR3 region has the DNA TGCAGTGCTAGAGGTTTACCGGGAGCTTTCTTT. Its translation: CSARGLPGAFF.

The chain is built from TRBV7-6 and TRBJ1-4; perhaps TRBD1 as D (5 bases). V lost 5 bases and J lost 3, with 16 bases in between. Germline CDR1 SGHVS, CDR2 FNYEAQ. The CDR3 has 16 residues. Here the CDR3 reads CASSPLRGRANEKLFF. The CDR3 DNA sequence: TGTGCCAGCAGCCCTCTTCGGGGGAGGGCTAATGAAAAACTGTTTTTT.

The chain joins TRBV28 to TRBJ1-5; D gene uncertain. V lost 3 bases, J lost 6 bases, and 6 bases lay in between. From germline, CDR1 is MDHEN and CDR2 SYDVKM. The CDR3 consists of 12 residues. The CDR3 spells CASSFVSQPQHF. CDR3 in DNA: TGTGCCAGCAGTTTTGTATCTCAGCCCCAGCATTTT. Looking up the rest from reference TRBV28 and TRBJ1-5 gives the full variable domain: DVKVTQSSRYLVKRTGEKVFLECVQDMDHENMFWYRQDPGLGLRLIYFSYDVKMKEKGDIPEGYSVSREKKERFSLILESASTNQTSMYLCASSFVSQPQHFGDGTRLSIL.

This clone has only a few counts. This chain connects TRBV5-1 to TRBJ2-7, with 15 nucleotides matching TRBD2. Germline V gene sequence: CDR1 SGHRS, CDR2 YFSETQ. The CDR3 loop spans 14 amino acids. V was clipped by 4 bases and J by 12 bases; unmatched bases: 8. CDR3 in DNA: TGCGCCAGCAGCGCGGGACTAGCGGGGGGTTCGATGTACTTC. Amino acids: CASSAGLAGGSMYF.

The chain uses TRBV5-1 and TRBJ1-2; TRBD1 agrees at 8 bases. Germline-derived CDR1 and CDR2 are SGHRS and YFSETQ. Unmatched junction bases numbered 4, after V lost 2 bases and J lost 4 bases. The CDR3 loop spans 14 amino acids. CDR3 in DNA: TGCGCCAGCAGCTTAAACCAGGGGGCCTATGGCTACACCTTC. This codes for CASSLNQGAYGYTF. The entire variable domain, with the rest obtained from reference TRBV5-1 and TRBJ1-2, is as follows: KAGVTQTPRYLIKTRGQQVTLSCSPISGHRSVSWYQQTPGQGLQFLFEYFSETQRNKGNFPGRFSGRQFSNSRSEMNVSTLELGDSALYLCASSLNQGAYGYTFGSGTRLTVV.

The chain couples TRBV6-5 to TRBJ2-1, with D possibly matching TRBD1 (6 bases). V gave up 6 bases and J gave up 0 bases, with 9 bases separating them. Germline V gene data show CDR1 as MNHEY and CDR2 as SVGAGI. The CDR3 is 14 amino acids. CDR3 residues: CASSLQGSYNEQFF. The CDR3 bases are TGTGCCAGCAGCCTACAGGGCTCCTACAATGAGCAGTTCTTC.

The rearrangement links TRBV6-6 to TRBJ2-3, with D possibly matching TRBD2 (5 bases). Germline values: CDR1 MNHNY, CDR2 SVGAGI (reference sequence). The CDR3 has 14 residues. V gave up 2 bases and J gave up 6 bases, with 12 bases separating them. The CDR3 protein is CASSYPWTGDTQYF. In DNA, the CDR3 is TGTGCCAGCAGTTACCCCTGGACGGGGGATACGCAGTATTTT.

The chain combines TRBV10-3 with TRBJ2-1; 11 nucleotides line up with TRBD1. V gave up 10 bases and J gave up 8 bases; unmatched junction bases: 13. The CDR3 consists of 15 residues. The germline V gene has CDR1 ENHRY and CDR2 SYGVKD. The CDR3, as DNA: TGTGCCACCGACAAGGTCGGACAGGGGGCCGATGAGCAGTTCTTC. Its translation is CATDKVGQGADEQFF.

This sequence joins TRBV10-2 and TRBJ2-5, with a possible D match to TRBD2 (5 bases). This CDR3 is 15 amino acids long. CDR1 WSHSY and CDR2 SAAADI come from the germline V gene. Trimming removed 3 bases from V and 2 bases from J, with 13 bases in between. CDR3 in amino acids: CASSDPTSYQETQYF. As DNA, the CDR3 is TGCGCCAGCAGTGATCCAACTAGTTATCAAGAGACCCAGTACTTC.

This clone is a singleton in its sample. The V and J genes are TRBV4-2 and TRBJ2-1, with 9 bases lining up with TRBD2. Germline V gene data show CDR1 as LGHNA and CDR2 as YNFKEQ. CDR3 size: 15 residues. Trimming took 5 bases from V and 5 from J; bases not matched to a gene: 7. As DNA, the CDR3 is TGTGCCAGCAGCTCCCGGACTAGCGACAACAATGAGCAGTTCTTC. Translating gives CASSSRTSDNNEQFF.

The V gene is TRBV18, the J gene TRBJ1-5; D is uncertain. The CDR3 totals 16 residues. The V and J ends lost 3 bases and 9 bases respectively, with 21 bases between them. Germline V CDR1 and CDR2: KGHSH, LQKENI. DNA for the CDR3: TGTGCCAGCTCACCCCGGGAGGAGCCCGCTGGTCGGCCCCAGCATTTT. This codes for CASSPREEPAGRPQHF.

CDR3 amino acids: CASSTQGDPGEKLFF. The CDR3 nucleotides are TGTGCCAGCTCAACCCAGGGGGACCCTGGAGAAAAACTGTTTTTT. The chain is built from TRBV18 and TRBJ1-4; 7 nucleotides match TRBD1. This CDR3 has 15 amino acids. Germline values: CDR1 KGHSH, CDR2 LQKENI. V gave up 5 bases and J gave up 8 bases; unmatched junction bases: 11.

V usage is TRBV30 and J usage is TRBJ1-2, with D possibly TRBD1 on 5 matching bases. The CDR3 spans 11 residues. The germline V gene encodes CDR1 GTSNPN and CDR2 SVGIG (reference sequence). V lost 2 bases and J 6 bases, leaving 7 bases between the germline ends. The CDR3 nucleotides read TGTGCCTGGAGTTGGGGCCATGGCTACACCTTC. This codes for CAWSWGHGYTF.

The CDR3 sequence is CASSKKAFESAPVDTQYF. The CDR3 DNA is TGTGCCAGCAGCAAAAAAGCCTTTGAAAGCGCGCCGGTAGATACGCAGTATTTT. The chain links TRBV21-1 to TRBJ2-3; TRBD2, the table's D call, lacks a check against the DNA. TRBV21-1 counts as a pseudogene. The CDR3 covers 18 residues.

The CDR3 loop is CASSMGAGERGYTF. DNA of the CDR3: TGTGCCAGTAGTATGGGGGCGGGCGAGAGAGGCTACACCTTC. This rearrangement joins TRBV19 to TRBJ1-2; tentatively, D is TRBD1 (6 bases). Per the germline V gene, CDR1 is LNHDA and CDR2 is SQIVND (reference sequence). Trimming took 3 bases from V and 8 from J, leaving 16 bases between them. The CDR3 contains 14 residues.

The CDR3, as DNA: TGTGCCAGCAGCCAGATGGCGGGAAATTACGAGCAGTACTTC. Translation gives CASSQMAGNYEQYF. This chain connects TRBV3-1 (or the pseudogene TRBV3-2) to TRBJ2-7, with a tentative D call TRBD2 (6 bases). The V and J ends lost 3 bases and 4 bases respectively, with 13 bases between them. The CDR3 spans 14 residues. Germline V gene sequence: CDR1 LGHDT, CDR2 YNNKEL (reference sequence).

This sequence joins TRBV5-1 and TRBJ2-1, with a weak D call TRBD2 (5 bases). Germline V gene lookup returns CDR1 SGHRS and CDR2 YFSETQ. The V end lost 6 bases, the J end lost 0 bases, and 16 bases lay between the germline ends. The CDR3 extends over 16 amino acids. The CDR3 DNA follows: TGCGCCAGCACGGCTGAGCGGAGGAGCTCCTACAATGAGCAGTTCTTC. Translated: CASTAERRSSYNEQFF.

The chain joins TRBV30 to TRBJ1-4; no definite D call. CDR3 length: 13 residues. Germline lookup yields CDR1 GTSNPN and CDR2 SVGIG (reference sequence). V was cut by 5 bases and J by 10 bases, with 17 bases left in between. The CDR3 DNA reads TGTGCCTGGGCTAGTATGAGAGTTGGAAAACTGTTTTTT. It codes for CAWASMRVGKLFF.

The chain couples TRBV5-1 to TRBJ1-4, with 7 positions matching TRBD1. The V gene's germline CDR1 is SGHRS and CDR2 YFSETQ. J gave up 5 bases and V 4 bases, and 5 bases lay outside the gene matches. There are 14 residues in the CDR3. CDR3 nucleotide sequence: TGCGCCAGCAGCGCGGGACAGTCCAATGAAAAACTGTTTTTT. Amino acid sequence: CASSAGQSNEKLFF. Combining the CDR3 with reference TRBV5-1 and TRBJ1-4 gives the whole variable domain KAGVTQTPRYLIKTRGQQVTLSCSPISGHRSVSWYQQTPGQGLQFLFEYFSETQRNKGNFPGRFSGRQFSNSRSEMNVSTLELGDSALYLCASSAGQSNEKLFFGSGTQLSVL.

The V call is TRBV6-5, the J call TRBJ2-7; TRBD2 matches at 9 bases. Unmatched junction bases numbered 10, after V lost 2 bases and J lost 5 bases. From germline, CDR1 is MNHEY and CDR2 SVGAGI. CDR3 length: 16 amino acids. The CDR3 sequence is CASSYNGGGRADEQYF. CDR3 in DNA: TGTGCCAGCAGTTACAATGGGGGCGGGAGGGCCGACGAGCAGTACTTC.